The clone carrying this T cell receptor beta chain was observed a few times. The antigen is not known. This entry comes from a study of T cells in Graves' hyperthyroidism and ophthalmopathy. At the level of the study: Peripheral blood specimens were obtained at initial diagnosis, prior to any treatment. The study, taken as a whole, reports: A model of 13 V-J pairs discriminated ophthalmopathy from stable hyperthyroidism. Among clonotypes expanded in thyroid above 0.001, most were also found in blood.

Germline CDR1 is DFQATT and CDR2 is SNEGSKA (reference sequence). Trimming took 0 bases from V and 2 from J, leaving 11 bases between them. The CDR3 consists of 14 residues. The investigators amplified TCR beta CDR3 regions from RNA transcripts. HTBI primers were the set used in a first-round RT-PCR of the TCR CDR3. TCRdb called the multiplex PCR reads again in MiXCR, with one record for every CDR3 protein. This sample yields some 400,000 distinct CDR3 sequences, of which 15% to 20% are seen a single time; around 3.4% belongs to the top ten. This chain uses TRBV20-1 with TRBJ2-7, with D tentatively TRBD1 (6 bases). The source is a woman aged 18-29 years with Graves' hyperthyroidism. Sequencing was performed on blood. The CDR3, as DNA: TGCAGTGCTAGAGATTGGGACACAACCTACGAGCAGTACTTC. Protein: CSARDWDTTYEQYF.